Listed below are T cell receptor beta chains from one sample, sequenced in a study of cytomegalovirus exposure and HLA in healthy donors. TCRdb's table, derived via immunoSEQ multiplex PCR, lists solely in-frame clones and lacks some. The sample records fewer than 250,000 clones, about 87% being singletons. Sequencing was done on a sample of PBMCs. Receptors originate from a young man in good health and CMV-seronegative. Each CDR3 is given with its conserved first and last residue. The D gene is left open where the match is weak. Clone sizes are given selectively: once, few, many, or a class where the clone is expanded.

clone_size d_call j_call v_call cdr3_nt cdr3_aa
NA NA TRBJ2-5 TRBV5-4 TGTGCCAGCAGCACTAGACAAGTCCAAGAGACCCAGTACTTC CASSTRQVQETQYF
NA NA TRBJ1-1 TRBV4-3 TGCGCCAGCAGCCAAGCCGACAGGTTACCAGAAGCTTTCTTT CASSQADRLPEAFF
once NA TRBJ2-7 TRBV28 TGTGCCAGCAGTTTCCAGGGCACATACGAGCAGTACTTC CASSFQGTYEQYF
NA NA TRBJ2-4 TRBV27 TGTGCCAGCAGTCCAGGGCCCCAAGGGTACATTCAGTACTTC CASSPGPQGYIQYF
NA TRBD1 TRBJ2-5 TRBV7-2 TGTGCCAGCAGCCGGGACAGAGAGACCCAGTACTTC CASSRDRETQYF
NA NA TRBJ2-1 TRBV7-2 TGTGCCAGCAGCTTAAGTCCGGGAGAGGGTGAGCAGTTCTTC CASSLSPGEGEQFF
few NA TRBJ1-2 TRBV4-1 TGCGCCAGCAGCCAAGAACGGTCTTCCTATGGCTACACCTTC CASSQERSSYGYTF
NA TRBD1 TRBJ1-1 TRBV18 TGTGCCAGCTCACCACGGGACAGGGGACTAAACACTGAAGCTTTCTTT CASSPRDRGLNTEAFF
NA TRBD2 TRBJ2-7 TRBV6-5 TGTGCCAGCAGTACGATTGGCCGGGGGGTCTACGAGCAGTACTTC CASSTIGRGVYEQYF
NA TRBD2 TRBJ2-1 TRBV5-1 TGCGCCAGCAGCTCCGGGACTAGCGGGAGTGGTGAGCAGTTCTTC CASSSGTSGSGEQFF
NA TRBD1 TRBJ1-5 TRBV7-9 TGTGCCAGCAGCCGGACAGGCGGTCAGCCCCAGCATTTT CASSRTGGQPQHF
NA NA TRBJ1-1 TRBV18 TGTGCCAGCTCACCGTCAGAATACACTGAAGCTTTCTTT CASSPSEYTEAFF
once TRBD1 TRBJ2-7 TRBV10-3 TGTGCCATCAGTGGGACAGGAGGACCTTACGAGCAGTACTTC CAISGTGGPYEQYF